Included here is one TCR beta chain sequence, with context. Which antigen it targets is not known. Per-base quality was not reported, and no clone a single base away is much larger than it. This sample is drawn from a study of cytomegalovirus exposure and HLA in healthy donors (dated by TCRdb to the late 2010s). General notes on the study: According to an earlier analysis of 587 of the donors, roughly 180 million T cells yielded 120 million or so unique TCR beta sequences and 276 Gb of sequence data. An early release that covered about 600 HLA-typed donors contained around 300 gigabases of sequencing data and about 84 million unique TCR sequences. Of the 300 to 500 genotyped donors, roughly 80% were placed in the genetic ancestry cluster associated with self-reported Caucasian donors. The study was designed to test whether signatures of past pathogen exposure could be identified by cataloging public T cell receptors. The study used immunosequencing to profile the T cell repertoires of several hundred subjects and linked those repertoires to cytomegalovirus serostatus. A separate validation cohort of roughly 120 different subjects was used in addition to the roughly 640-subject first cohort. To predict cytomegalovirus infection status, the study combined high-throughput TCR immunosequencing, statistical association of individual TCRs with disease status, and machine learning. A later analysis re-analyzed previously published TCR beta repertoires from approximately 670 donors and added high-resolution HLA genotyping to study TCR occurrence patterns. In the later analysis, no new phenotypic data were used to find candidate immune exposures; instead, reliance was placed on TCR beta sequences and their occurrence across donors. In an earlier analysis of 587 of the donors, high-throughput TCR beta sequencing was used to judge whether each TCR beta V gene segment behaved as functional or pseudogenic. Donor age, sex, ethnicity and CMV serostatus were compiled alongside the repertoire data. In a later genetic analysis, genome-wide SNP genotypes for about 55% of the roughly 700 donors were used, and that subset was treated as a discovery cohort. All discovery cohort repertoires had been generated on a single sequencing platform. HLA typing included class I and class II loci at four-digit resolution. Typing coverage differed by locus: A, B, C, DRB1 and DQB1 were typed in about 629-640 donors, DQA1 in about 560, DPA1 in roughly 590, and DPB1 in just under 490. A handful of DR-DQ haplotypes were handled as single units for association and clustering because linkage in the cohort was strong. On average, around 240,000 unique TCR beta nucleotide sequences were sequenced per donor among some 420 genotyped donors of the cohort, with roughly 20% of those sequences being non-productive.

What the research found in general, with its limitations: In both the original and validation cohorts, the classifier was reported to diagnose cytomegalovirus status with high specificity and sensitivity. An earlier analysis of some 590 of the donors showed that most TCR beta V segments appeared in productive rearrangements either about 87% or about 30% of the time, which broadly matched IMGT annotations. Three of the identified cytomegalovirus-associated TCR beta chains were confirmed in vitro to be specific for cytomegalovirus antigens. Assigning TCR associations to individual alleles was difficult when HLA alleles, especially DR and DQ, strongly co-occurred. The authors suggested that the approach could potentially be generalized to other disease states and immunological phenotypes. In a later genetic analysis, a missense DCLRE1C variant was associated with V-gene and J-gene trimming of TCR beta chains, and the association was replicated in an independent cohort. Most TCR sequences were observed very rarely across donors, whereas some public TCRs were present in many individuals. The study listed approximately 150 TCR beta chains as associated with cytomegalovirus. The presence/absence analyses assumed that sequencing depth was roughly uniform across donors, and that assumption may not be true. CMV serostatus was the only immune exposure information available for the cohort. This cohort had only TCR beta chains sequenced, and the lack of alpha or paired-chain data limited which features could be detected. Compared with the approximately 670-donor mean, donors in an Asian-associated ancestry cluster had fewer N-insertions in productive TCRs, according to a later genetic analysis. HLA typing was unavailable for some donors at each locus, so association tests used only the typed subset. In a later analysis, several top co-occurrence clusters were reported to appear linked to parvovirus B19, influenza, CMV and Epstein-Barr virus. A further reported finding was that TCR beta sequences accurately predicted the HLA-A and HLA-B alleles for most subjects in the first cohort. At a false discovery rate of 0.05, a later analysis linked fewer than 20,000 TCR beta sequences to specific HLA alleles. Because counts were too low, about 18 rarely observed V segments, including chromosome 9 orphons, were left out of the earlier analysis of 587 of the donors. Compared with equally common non-associated chains, HLA-associated TCR beta chains in a later analysis were more clonally expanded and had lower generation probabilities. In a later analysis, most CMV-associated TCR beta chains were found to appear HLA-restricted, with HLA associations seemingly driven largely by CMV exposure. Some IMGT-functional V segments, including TRBV6-2 and TRBV6-3, could not be told apart with the 87-base-pair reads, so those segments were excluded. Correlated functional status among segregating V segments might reflect linkage disequilibrium, but an unknown experimental factor could not be ruled out. A cluster of highly shared sequence variants was judged likely to be a technical artifact of the sequencing pipeline. In a later analysis, TCR association rates were found to vary across HLA loci, with the most associated TCRs seen for DRB1 alleles and the fewest for HLA-C alleles.

Inclusive of the bounding cysteine and phenylalanine, the CDR3 is 13 residues long. The CDR3 DNA has 39 bases and is translated from base 1. At the junction V is shortened by 4 bases and J by 2 bases, with 8 bases in between. The germline V gene supplies CDR1 KGHSH and CDR2 LQKENI. The protocol used for the library was the immunoSEQ multiplex PCR assay. For the multiplex PCR, a mixture combining 60 forward primers for TCR Vbeta segments and 13 reverse primers for TCR Jbeta segments was used. A multiplex PCR assay on genomic DNA amplified the CDR3 region of rearranged TCR beta genes. The amplified TCR beta libraries were sequenced on the Illumina HiSeq System as 87-base-pair reads. Under the source paper's analysis protocol: A later analysis counted about 82 million unique TCR beta chains across the 500 to 850 repertoires, and roughly 11 million of these chains were shared by at least two donors. To remove PCR and sequencing errors, raw reads were error-corrected and collapsed into unique sequences using a nearest-neighbor algorithm that merged closely related sequences. V, D and J gene segments were assigned by aligning CDR3 sequences to IMGT reference sequences. For a sequence to be retained, a match of at least six nucleotides to both a V gene segment and a J gene segment was required. Rearrangements were called productive when the CDR3 lacked stop codons and stayed in frame with V and J; all others were non-productive. Following IMGT convention, CDR3 was defined as the stretch from the second conserved V-encoded cysteine to the conserved J-encoded phenylalanine. Sequences without an unambiguous match to a single V gene segment were excluded from the earlier analysis of almost 600 of the donors. An earlier analysis of some 500 of the donors classified V segments as functional when productive rearrangements were above 56.7% and as segregating when the standard deviation between donors was above 5%. A statistical classification framework was built to diagnose cytomegalovirus status from the catalog of TCR beta chain sequences. A later analysis assigned V and J genes by comparing TCR nucleotide sequences with IMGT/GENE-DB human TR gene sequences. A later analysis assigned CDR3 sequences and most-parsimonious VDJ recombination scenarios with the TCRdist pipeline. In a later analysis, each TCR beta chain was defined by its CDR3 amino acid sequence together with its V-gene family, and reads without a unique V-gene family were excluded. To address suspected cross-contamination and a sequencing artifact, a later analysis removed approximately 590 highly shared, low-generation-probability nucleotide sequences. For each public chain, a later analysis derived a clonal expansion index from normalized ranks of inferred template counts within each repertoire. A later analysis computed generation probabilities with a VDJ recombination model fitted to out-of-frame rearrangements, and checked the results against IGoR. Hypergeometric tests were used in a later analysis to score TCR-TCR, TCR-HLA and TCR-CMV co-occurrence, with a repertoire-size bias correction applied to the TCR pairs. To estimate false discovery rates, a later analysis permuted the HLA or CMV assignments 20 times. A later analysis grouped co-occurring TCRs with DBSCAN, adding TCRdist sequence similarity when clustering within HLA-allele-positive subsets. Repertoires with fewer than 30,000 or more than 120,000 public chains, plus five repertoires with anomalous nucleotide sharing, were excluded from co-occurrence clustering. In TCRdb, the immuneACCESS table is reduced to in-frame sequences with V and J assigned. These tables do not hold every clone; where another copy was compared, an unresolved V gene accounts for under half, and the others remain unexplained. V and J calls and clone size come straight from that table; D and trimming were deduced from the DNA. Here the sample has tens of thousands of clones; around 80% occur a single time. In total, the top ten clones hold 2.5% to 3.5% of the sample.

The cohort consisted of approximately 670 healthy bone marrow donors. Cohort members were all nominally healthy when sampled, although unrecorded immune exposures were likely present. The donor tested CMV seronegative and was one of the 352 seronegative cohort members. A peripheral blood sample was collected from each donor, and TCR beta sequencing was performed on peripheral blood mononuclear cells. Genomic DNA was extracted from the blood cell samples with the Qiagen DNeasy Blood Extraction Kit. The clonotype originates from a woman aged 25 to 39 in good health and CMV-seronegative. Rearrangement joined TRBV18 to TRBJ2-5; TRBD1 might be the D gene, on 6 matching bases. The sample comprised PBMCs. The CDR3 region reads CASSRGQQETQYF. Read as DNA, the sequence is TGTGCCAGCTCACGTGGACAGCAAGAGACCCAGTACTTC.